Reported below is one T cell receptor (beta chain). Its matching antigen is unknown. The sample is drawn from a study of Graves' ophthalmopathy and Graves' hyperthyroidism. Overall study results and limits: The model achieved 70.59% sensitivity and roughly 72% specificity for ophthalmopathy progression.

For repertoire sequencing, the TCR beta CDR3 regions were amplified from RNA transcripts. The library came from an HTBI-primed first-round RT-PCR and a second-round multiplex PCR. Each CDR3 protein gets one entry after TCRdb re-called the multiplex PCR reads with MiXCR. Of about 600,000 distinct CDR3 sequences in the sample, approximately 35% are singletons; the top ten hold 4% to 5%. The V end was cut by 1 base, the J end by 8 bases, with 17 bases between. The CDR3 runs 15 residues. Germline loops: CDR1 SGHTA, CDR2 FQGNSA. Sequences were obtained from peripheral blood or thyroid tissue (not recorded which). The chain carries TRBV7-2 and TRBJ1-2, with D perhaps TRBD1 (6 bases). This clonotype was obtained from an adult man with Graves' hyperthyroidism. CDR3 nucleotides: TGTGCCAGCAGCTTAGTTCCAGCGGGACAAATCGGCTACACCTTC. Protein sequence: CASSLVPAGQIGYTF.